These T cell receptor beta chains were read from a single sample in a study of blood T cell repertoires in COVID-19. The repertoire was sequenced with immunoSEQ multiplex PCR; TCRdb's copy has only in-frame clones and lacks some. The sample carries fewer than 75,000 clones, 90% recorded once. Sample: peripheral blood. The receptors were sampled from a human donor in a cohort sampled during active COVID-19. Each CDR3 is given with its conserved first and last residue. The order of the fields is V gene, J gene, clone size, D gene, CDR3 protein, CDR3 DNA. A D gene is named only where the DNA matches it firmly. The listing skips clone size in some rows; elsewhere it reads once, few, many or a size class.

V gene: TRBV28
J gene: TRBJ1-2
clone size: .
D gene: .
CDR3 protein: CASSSLLIANYGYTF
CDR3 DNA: TGTGCCAGCAGTTCACTTTTAATAGCTAACTATGGCTACACCTTC

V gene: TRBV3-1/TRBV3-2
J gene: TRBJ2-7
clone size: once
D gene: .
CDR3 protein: CASSGAYYEQYF
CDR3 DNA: TGTGCCAGCAGCGGGGCCTACTACGAGCAGTACTTC

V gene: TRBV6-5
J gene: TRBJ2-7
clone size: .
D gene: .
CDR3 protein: CASSYRTRGNYEQYF
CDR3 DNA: TGTGCCAGCAGTTATCGGACTAGGGGGAACTACGAGCAGTACTTC

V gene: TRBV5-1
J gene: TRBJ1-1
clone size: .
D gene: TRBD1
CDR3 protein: CASSLGGTGGNTEAFF
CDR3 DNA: TGCGCCAGCAGCTTGGGAGGGACAGGGGGCAACACTGAAGCTTTCTTT

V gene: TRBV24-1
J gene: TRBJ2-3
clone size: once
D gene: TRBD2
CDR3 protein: CATSDLTRGGLTDTQYF
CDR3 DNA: TGTGCCACCAGTGATTTGACGAGGGGAGGGTTGACAGATACGCAGTATTTT

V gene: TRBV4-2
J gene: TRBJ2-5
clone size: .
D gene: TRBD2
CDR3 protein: CASSQAKGPSGRLETQYF
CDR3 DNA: TGTGCCAGCAGCCAAGCTAAGGGGCCTAGCGGGAGGTTGGAGACCCAGTACTTC

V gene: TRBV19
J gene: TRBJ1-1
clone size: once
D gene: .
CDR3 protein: CASSIVLGANTEAFF
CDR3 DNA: TGTGCCAGTAGTATAGTCCTGGGGGCTAACACTGAAGCTTTCTTT

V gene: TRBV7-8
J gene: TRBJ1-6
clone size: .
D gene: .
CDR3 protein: CASSLEVTAGGNSPLHF
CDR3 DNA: TGTGCCAGCAGCTTAGAGGTGACAGCGGGCGGAAATTCACCCCTCCACTTT

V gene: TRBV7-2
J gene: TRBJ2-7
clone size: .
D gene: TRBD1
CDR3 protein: CASSRQGYEQYF
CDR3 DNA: TGTGCCAGCAGCCGACAGGGGTACGAGCAGTACTTC

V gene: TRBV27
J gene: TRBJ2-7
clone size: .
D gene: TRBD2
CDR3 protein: CASSLSGLAVTSSYEQYF
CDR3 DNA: TGTGCCAGCAGTTTATCAGGACTAGCGGTTACGAGCTCCTACGAGCAGTACTTC

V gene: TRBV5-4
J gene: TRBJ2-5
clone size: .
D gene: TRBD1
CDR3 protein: CASSVPGQGAPGETQYF
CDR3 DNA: TGTGCCAGCAGCGTACCGGGACAGGGGGCGCCGGGGGAGACCCAGTACTTC

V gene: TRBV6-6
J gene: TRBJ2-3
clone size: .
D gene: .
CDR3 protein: CASSYSSQGTDTQYF
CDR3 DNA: TGTGCCAGCAGTTACTCGAGTCAGGGCACAGATACGCAGTATTTT

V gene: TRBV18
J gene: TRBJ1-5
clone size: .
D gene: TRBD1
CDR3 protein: CASSPGTGLSDQPQHF
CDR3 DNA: TGTGCCAGCTCACCAGGGACAGGGTTGAGCGATCAGCCCCAGCATTTT

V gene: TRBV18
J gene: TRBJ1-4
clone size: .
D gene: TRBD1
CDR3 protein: CASSPDRGTEKLFF
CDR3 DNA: TGTGCCAGCTCCCCAGACAGGGGTACAGAAAAACTGTTTTTT

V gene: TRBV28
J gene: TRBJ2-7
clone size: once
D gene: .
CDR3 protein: CASTPPRGKAYF
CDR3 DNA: TGTGCCAGCACCCCACCTAGGGGCAAGGCGTACTTC

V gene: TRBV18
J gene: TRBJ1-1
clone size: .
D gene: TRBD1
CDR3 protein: CASSPRGAWGTEAFF
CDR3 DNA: TGTGCCAGCTCACCCAGGGGGGCCTGGGGAACTGAAGCTTTCTTT

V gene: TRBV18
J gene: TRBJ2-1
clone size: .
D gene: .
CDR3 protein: CASSPSILDRRNNEQFF
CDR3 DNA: TGTGCCAGCTCACCATCCATCCTGGACAGACGGAACAATGAGCAGTTCTTC

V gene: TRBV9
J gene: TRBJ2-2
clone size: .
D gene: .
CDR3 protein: CASSVAAKGDTGELFF
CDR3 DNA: TGTGCCAGCAGCGTAGCTGCGAAGGGGGATACCGGGGAGCTGTTTTTT

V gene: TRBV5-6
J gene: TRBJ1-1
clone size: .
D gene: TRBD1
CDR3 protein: CASSLGTGWGTEAFF
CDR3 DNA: TGTGCCAGCAGCTTGGGGACAGGGTGGGGCACTGAAGCTTTCTTT

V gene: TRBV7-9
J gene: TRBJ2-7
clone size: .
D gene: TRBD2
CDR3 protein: CASSQTSGSYEQYF
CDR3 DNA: TGTGCCAGCAGCCAAACTAGCGGGAGCTACGAGCAGTACTTC

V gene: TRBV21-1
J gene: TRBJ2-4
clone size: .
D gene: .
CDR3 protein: CASSMVAAGAKNIQYF
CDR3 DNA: .

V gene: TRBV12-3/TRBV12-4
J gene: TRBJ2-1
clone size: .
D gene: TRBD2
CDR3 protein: CASRGLADEQFF
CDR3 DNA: TGTGCCAGCAGGGGACTAGCCGATGAGCAGTTCTTC

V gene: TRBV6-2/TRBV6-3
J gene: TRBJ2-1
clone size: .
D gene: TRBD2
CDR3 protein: CASSRAAGVGNNEQFF
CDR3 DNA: TGTGCCAGCAGTCGAGCAGCGGGAGTCGGGAACAATGAGCAGTTCTTC

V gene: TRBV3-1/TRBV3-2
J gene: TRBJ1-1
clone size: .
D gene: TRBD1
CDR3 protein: CASADRGRTEAFF
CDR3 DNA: TGTGCCAGCGCCGACAGGGGGCGTACTGAAGCTTTCTTT

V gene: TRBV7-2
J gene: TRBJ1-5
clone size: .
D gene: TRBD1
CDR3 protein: CASSTRDRHNQPQHF
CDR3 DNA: TGTGCCAGCAGCACCCGGGACAGACACAATCAGCCCCAGCATTTT

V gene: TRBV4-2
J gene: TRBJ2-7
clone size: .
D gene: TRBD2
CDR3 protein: CASSQDQRGRYEQYF
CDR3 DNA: TGTGCCAGCAGCCAAGACCAGCGGGGACGCTACGAGCAGTACTTC

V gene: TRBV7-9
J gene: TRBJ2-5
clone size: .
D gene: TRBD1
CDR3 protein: CASSSTGGWETQYF
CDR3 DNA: TGTGCCAGCAGCTCGACAGGGGGCTGGGAGACCCAGTACTTC

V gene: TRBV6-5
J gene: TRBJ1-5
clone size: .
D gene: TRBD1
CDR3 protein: CASTGQGEIAQHF
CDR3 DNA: TGTGCCAGCACCGGACAGGGTGAAATTGCCCAGCATTTT

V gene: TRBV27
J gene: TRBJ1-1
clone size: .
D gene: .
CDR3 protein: CASKTAATEAFF
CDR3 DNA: TGTGCCAGCAAGACAGCTGCCACTGAAGCTTTCTTT

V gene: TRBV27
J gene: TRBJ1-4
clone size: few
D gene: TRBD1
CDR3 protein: CASSFGTGREKLFF
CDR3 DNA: TGTGCCAGCAGTTTTGGGACAGGGCGTGAAAAACTGTTTTTT

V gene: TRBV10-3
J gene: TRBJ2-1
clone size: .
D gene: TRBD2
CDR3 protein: CAIRGTSGVSYNEQFF
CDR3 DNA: TGTGCCATCAGGGGGACTAGCGGGGTCTCCTACAATGAGCAGTTCTTC

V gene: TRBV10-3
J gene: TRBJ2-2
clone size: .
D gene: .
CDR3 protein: CAISESRNTGELFF
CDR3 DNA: TGTGCCATCAGTGAGTCCCGGAACACCGGGGAGCTGTTTTTT

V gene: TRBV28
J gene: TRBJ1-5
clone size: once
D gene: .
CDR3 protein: CASSQIIADQPQHF
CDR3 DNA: TGTGCCAGCAGCCAAATTATAGCAGATCAGCCCCAGCATTTT

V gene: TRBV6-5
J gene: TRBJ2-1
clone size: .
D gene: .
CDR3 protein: CASRTFTGGSGEQFF
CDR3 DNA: TGTGCCAGCAGGACATTCACTGGGGGGTCCGGTGAGCAGTTCTTC

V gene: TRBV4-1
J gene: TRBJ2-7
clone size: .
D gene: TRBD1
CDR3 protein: CASSQDPPGQGYEQYF
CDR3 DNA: TGCGCCAGCAGCCAAGATCCCCCGGGACAGGGCTACGAGCAGTACTTC

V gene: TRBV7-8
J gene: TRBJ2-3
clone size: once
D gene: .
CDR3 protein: CASSSTPDRRTDTQYF
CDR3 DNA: TGTGCCAGCAGTTCGACCCCGGACAGACGTACAGATACGCAGTATTTT

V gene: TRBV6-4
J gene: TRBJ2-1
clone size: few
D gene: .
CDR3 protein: CASSDSPETPEQFF
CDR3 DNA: TGTGCCAGCAGTGACTCTCCCGAGACTCCCGAGCAGTTCTTC

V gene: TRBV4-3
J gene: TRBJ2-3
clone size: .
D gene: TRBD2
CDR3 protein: CASSQAGLADTDTQYF
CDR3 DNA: TGCGCCAGCAGCCAAGCCGGACTAGCGGATACAGATACGCAGTATTTT

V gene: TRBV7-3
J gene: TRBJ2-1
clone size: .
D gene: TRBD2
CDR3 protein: CASSSSSGRAGEQFF
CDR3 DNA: TGTGCCAGCAGCTCCTCTAGCGGGAGGGCCGGTGAGCAGTTCTTC

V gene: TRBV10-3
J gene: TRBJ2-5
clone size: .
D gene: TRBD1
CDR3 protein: CAISEDRVTQETQYF
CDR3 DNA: TGTGCCATCAGTGAGGACAGGGTAACCCAAGAGACCCAGTACTTC

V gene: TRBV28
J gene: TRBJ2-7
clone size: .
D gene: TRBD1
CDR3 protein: CASGTGDYEQYF
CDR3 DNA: TGTGCCAGCGGGACAGGTGACTACGAGCAGTACTTC

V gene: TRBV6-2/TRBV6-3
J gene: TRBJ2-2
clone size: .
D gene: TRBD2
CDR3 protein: CASSYAGTSGTGELFF
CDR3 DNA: TGTGCCAGCAGTTACGCCGGGACTAGCGGGACCGGGGAGCTGTTTTTT